Presented here are 28 T cell receptor beta chains from one specimen sequenced in a study of T cell repertoires in cytomegalovirus infection. TCRdb recomputed calls from the reads with MiXCR, one row per CDR3 protein. The sample yields a few hundred thousand distinct CDR3 sequences, less than 30% seen once. The sequenced sample was PBMCs. These receptors were taken from a human donor in good health (CMV status not recorded). Some clones in this sample may be carry-over from other donors' samples.

At least ten counts were recorded for this clonotype. The chain joins TRBV7-8 to TRBJ2-1; the match to TRBD2 covers 8 bases. The CDR3 has 15 amino acids. V shed 4 bases, J shed 5 bases, and the junction held 7 bases outside the gene matches. Germline V gives CDR1 SGHVS, CDR2 FQNEAQ. DNA for the CDR3: TGTGCCAGCAGCTCCTTTAGCGGGATGGACAATGAGCAGTTCTTC. This codes for CASSSFSGMDNEQFF.

The V and J genes are TRBV19 and TRBJ2-1; D is unclear. Per the germline V gene, CDR1 is LNHDA and CDR2 is SQIVND (reference sequence). The CDR3 is 16 amino acids. V lost 4 bases, J lost 6 bases, and 19 bases lay in between. The CDR3 is CASSSVLASGVNEQFF. CDR3 sequence (DNA): TGTGCCAGTAGTAGCGTGTTGGCCTCTGGGGTCAATGAGCAGTTCTTC. Filled out from reference TRBV19 and TRBJ2-1, the complete variable domain reads DGGITQSPKYLFRKEGQNVTLSCEQNLNHDAMYWYRQDPGQGLRLIYYSQIVNDFQKGDIAEGYSVSREKKESFPLTVTSAQKNPTAFYLCASSSVLASGVNEQFFGPGTRLTVL.

This chain links TRBV11-2 with TRBJ2-3; 8 positions agree with TRBD2. CDR1 is SGHAT and CDR2 is FQNNGV in the germline V gene. J lost 3 bases, V lost 3 bases, and 11 bases had no gene match. CDR3 length equals 17 residues. This CDR3 is CASSFTGGPGGTDTQYF. The CDR3 coding sequence is TGTGCCAGCAGCTTTACGGGAGGGCCGGGGGGAACAGATACGCAGTATTTT.

This clonotype was recorded a few times. This chain links TRBV7-9 with TRBJ1-1, with unresolved D. This CDR3 comprises 9 residues. Germline V CDR1 and CDR2: SEHNR, FQNEAQ (reference sequence). CDR3 protein: CASHSEAFF. As DNA, the CDR3 is TGTGCAAGCCACAGTGAAGCTTTCTTT. Together with reference TRBV7-9 and TRBJ1-1, the CDR3 gives the full variable domain: DTGVSQNPRHKITKRGQNVTFRCDPISEHNRLYWYRQTLGQGPEFLTYFQNEAQLEKSRLLSDRFSAERPKGSFSTLEIQRTEQGDSAMYLCASHSEAFFGQGTRLTVV.

There are a few counts of this clonotype. V gene TRBV6-6 combines with J gene TRBJ2-7, with TRBD2 matching 7 bases. The germline CDR1 and CDR2 sequences are MNHNY and SVGAGI (reference sequence). With 2 bases clipped from V and 2 bases from J, the junction kept 18 bases outside the gene matches. The length of the CDR3 is 19 residues. Here the CDR3 DNA reads TGTGCCAGCAGTTACCCCATTAGGTCCACGGGGGGAGGAACCTACGAGCAGTACTTC. Residues: CASSYPIRSTGGGTYEQYF.

The table lists this clonotype with many counts. V is TRBV7-2 and J is TRBJ1-6, with D uncertain. V was pared by 0 bases and J by 0 bases, with 6 bases between. Germline assignment: CDR1 SGHTA and CDR2 FQGNSA. This CDR3 has 16 amino acids. CDR3 sequence: CASSLAVSSYNSPLHF. The CDR3 bases are TGTGCCAGCAGCTTAGCCGTCAGCTCCTATAATTCACCCCTCCACTTT.

This clonotype was detected a few times. V and J are TRBV7-3 and TRBJ2-7; perhaps D is TRBD1 or TRBD2 (6 bases each). The CDR3 totals 15 residues. V lost 6 bases to trimming and J lost 2 bases, with 17 bases between them. CDR1 and CDR2 (germline): SGHTA, FQGTGA. As DNA, the CDR3 is TGTGCCAGCAGGGGGGGCCGGGTGAGACCCTACGAGCAGTACTTC. The encoded protein is CASRGGRVRPYEQYF.

This clonotype was seen many times. The rearrangement links TRBV7-2 to TRBJ2-3; D unclear. The CDR3 contains 16 residues. Trimming left V 1 base short and J 0 bases short, with 11 bases between. Germline CDR1 and CDR2: SGHTA and FQGNSA. CDR3 sequence reads: CASSLVARPSTDTQYF. DNA of the CDR3: TGTGCCAGCAGCTTAGTAGCACGACCTAGCACAGATACGCAGTATTTT.

This clonotype was seen a few times. DNA for the CDR3: TGTGCCAGCAGCTACGCCCCTTATCAGCCCCAGCATTTT. It is translated as CASSYAPYQPQHF. The V call is TRBV11-2, the J call TRBJ1-5; no clear D gene. Germline V gene sequence: CDR1 SGHAT, CDR2 FQNNGV. Trimming pared 4 bases from V and 5 bases from J, leaving 9 bases between. The CDR3 is 13 residues long.

The chain uses TRBV12-3 or TRBV12-4 and TRBJ2-3; D possibly matches TRBD1 or TRBD2 (5 bases each). Deletions cut 9 bases from V and 8 bases from J, with 12 bases between. The CDR3 runs 11 residues. The CDR3 DNA sequence: TGTGCCAGTACGGGACGGGCTACGCAGTATTTT. As protein: CASTGRATQYF.

This clonotype was detected a few times. The J gene is TRBJ2-3, the V gene TRBV6-1; D gene unclear. V was shortened by 4 bases and J by 0 bases, with 14 bases between the two germline ends. The CDR3 totals 16 residues. Germline V gene data show CDR1 as MNHNS and CDR2 as SASEGT. CDR3 sequence (DNA): TGTGCCAGCAGTGCTATGGGCGGTTCTAGCACAGATACGCAGTATTTT. Translation: CASSAMGGSSTDTQYF.

This clonotype was counted ten times or more. This chain links TRBV7-2 with TRBJ1-1; D remains unclear. The germline V gene has CDR1 SGHTA and CDR2 FQGNSA. The CDR3 spans 14 residues. V was trimmed by 8 bases and J by 1 base, leaving 14 bases between them. CDR3 coding DNA: TGTGCCAGCGCTAGGTCAACGGGGAACACTGAAGCTTTCTTT. Protein product: CASARSTGNTEAFF.

This clonotype occurred a few times. The V gene is TRBV11-1, the J gene TRBJ2-2, with D perhaps matching TRBD2 (5 bases). The CDR3 totals 14 residues. Germline CDR1 SGHAT, CDR2 FQDESV (reference sequence). V was cut by 5 bases and J by 6 bases, with 13 bases left in between. The CDR3 nucleotides read TGTGCCAGCAGCACTAGACCTACGGCCGGGGAGCTGTTTTTT. Residues: CASSTRPTAGELFF.

This chain joins TRBV12-3 or TRBV12-4 and TRBJ2-5; D is possibly TRBD1 (6 bases). This CDR3 is built from 18 residues. V shed 3 bases and J shed 5 bases, with 25 bases lying between them. CDR3 protein: CASSLAAYREMAWETQYF. The CDR3 region has the DNA TGTGCCAGCAGTTTGGCCGCCTACAGGGAGATGGCTTGGGAGACCCAGTACTTC.

The genes are TRBV2 and TRBJ2-4, with TRBD2 matching 16 bases. Trimming cost V 4 bases and J 9 bases; bases outside gene matches: 6. The CDR3 contains 16 residues. The V gene's germline CDR1 is SNHLY and CDR2 FYNNEI. As DNA, the CDR3 is TGTGCCAGCAGTGGGGGACTAGCGGGAGGGAGAGGCATTCAGTACTTC. It is translated as CASSGGLAGGRGIQYF.

The chain combines TRBV6-1 with TRBJ2-7, with TRBD2 matching 11 bases. The J segment lost 1 base and the V segment lost 6 bases, leaving 5 bases of the junction unmatched. The CDR3 covers 15 residues. CDR1 is MNHNS and CDR2 is SASEGT in the germline V gene. DNA of the CDR3: TGTGCCAGCAGACTAGCGGGGGCCCTTTCCTACGAGCAGTACGTC. Protein sequence: CASRLAGALSYEQYV.

The chain links TRBV20-1 to TRBJ2-7; 13 bases align to TRBD2. The J segment lost 5 bases and the V segment lost 5 bases, leaving 9 bases of the junction unmatched. CDR1 is DFQATT and CDR2 is SNEGSKA in the germline V gene (reference sequence). The CDR3 extends over 15 amino acids. CDR3 region: CSAFTGTSGNDEQYF. The DNA of the CDR3 is TGCAGTGCTTTCACCGGGACTAGCGGGAACGACGAGCAGTACTTC.

This clonotype was picked up a small number of times. The chain couples TRBV7-9 to TRBJ2-3, with 12 bases fitting TRBD2. The germline CDR1 and CDR2 sequences are SEHNR and FQNEAQ (reference sequence). CDR3 length equals 16 residues. Germline trimming cut 5 bases from V and 5 bases from J; bases unmatched to any gene: 8. DNA for the CDR3: TGTGCCAGCAGCACCCGACTAGCGGGAGTGAAAGATACGCAGTATTTT. Protein product: CASSTRLAGVKDTQYF. The full variable domain, with the rest looked up from reference TRBV7-9 and TRBJ2-3, is DTGVSQNPRHKITKRGQNVTFRCDPISEHNRLYWYRQTLGQGPEFLTYFQNEAQLEKSRLLSDRFSAERPKGSFSTLEIQRTEQGDSAMYLCASSTRLAGVKDTQYFGPGTRLTVL.

The chain uses TRBV27 and TRBJ2-3; the D gene is possibly TRBD2 (5 bases). Trimming shortened V by 0 bases and J by 1 base, and 8 bases separated the two germline ends. In germline, CDR1 is MNHEY, CDR2 SMNVEV (reference sequence). The CDR3 runs to 15 residues. The CDR3 nucleotides are TGTGCCAGCAGTTTATCGTCCGGGGGCACAGATACGCAGTATTTT. It translates to CASSLSSGGTDTQYF.

This clonotype turned up a few times. The gene calls are TRBV27 and TRBJ2-1; 7 bases map to TRBD2. This CDR3 contains 16 residues. The junction had 6 bases not matched to a gene; V was cut back by 2 bases and J by 2 bases. Germline CDR1 reads MNHEY; CDR2 reads SMNVEV (reference sequence). The CDR3 region has the DNA TGTGCCAGCAGTTTACGGCCGGGGGGAACCTACAATGAGCAGTTCTTC. It specifies CASSLRPGGTYNEQFF.

The chain combines TRBV4-1 with TRBJ2-3; 7 bases fit TRBD2. Germline V gene lookup returns CDR1 MGHRA and CDR2 YSYEKL. The V and J ends lost 1 base and 1 base, in that order; junction bases with no gene match: 2. This CDR3 has 15 residues. CDR3 sequence reads: CASSQVAGGTDTQYF. CDR3 coding DNA: TGCGCCAGCAGCCAAGTTGCGGGGGGCACAGATACGCAGTATTTT.

This chain links TRBV7-2 with TRBJ2-2; TRBD2 is a possible D gene (6 bases). Germline V gene lookup returns CDR1 SGHTA and CDR2 FQGNSA. The CDR3 covers 15 residues. The V end was cut by 7 bases, the J end by 4 bases, with 16 bases between. CDR3 nucleotides: TGTGCCAGCAACCCCGGGGGAGCAAGCACCGGGGAGCTGTTTTTT. Its protein is CASNPGGASTGELFF.

The chain joins TRBV27 to TRBJ2-1; 11 bases align to TRBD1. V lost 6 bases to trimming and J lost 3 bases; unmatched junction nucleotides: 4. The CDR3 has 15 residues. Looked up from germline, CDR1 is MNHEY and CDR2 is SMNVEV (reference sequence). This CDR3 is CASRGTGGNYNEQFF. The CDR3 DNA follows: TGTGCCAGCAGGGGGACAGGGGGGAACTACAATGAGCAGTTCTTC.

This clonotype was counted ten times or more. V is TRBV7-2 and J is TRBJ2-5; D perhaps matches TRBD1 (6 bases). Per the germline V gene, CDR1 is SGHTA and CDR2 is FQGNSA. The CDR3 loop spans 15 amino acids. Trimming took 5 bases from V and 2 from J, leaving 15 bases between them. The CDR3 DNA sequence: TGTGCCAGCAGCCGTTCAAAACAGGGTCAAGAGACCCAGTACTTC. Translated, it gives CASSRSKQGQETQYF.

The chain employs TRBV6-2 or TRBV6-3 and TRBJ1-5, with unresolved D. Germline loops: CDR1 MNHEY, CDR2 SVGEGT. Trimming took 2 bases from V and 6 from J, leaving 11 bases between them. This CDR3 contains 14 residues. The CDR3 nucleotides are TGTGCCAGCAGTTACGTATTGTCGGGTCAGCCCCAGCATTTT. Amino acids: CASSYVLSGQPQHF.

This chain uses TRBV20-1 with TRBJ1-2, with D unclear. In germline, CDR1 is DFQATT, CDR2 SNEGSKA (reference sequence). The V end was cut by 6 bases, the J end by 8 bases, with 19 bases between. This CDR3 is 13 amino acids long. The CDR3 region has the DNA TGCAGTGCCTACAAAGTAGCGAGCTCGGGCTACACCTTC. Amino acid sequence: CSAYKVASSGYTF.

This clonotype was observed at least ten times. The CDR3 sequence: CASSPGPGRGTDTQYF. CDR3 coding DNA: TGTGCCAGCAGCCCGGGACCTGGAAGGGGCACAGATACGCAGTATTTT. This chain links TRBV7-8 with TRBJ2-3; D may match TRBD1 or TRBD2 (5 bases each). CDR3 length equals 16 residues. V lost 5 bases and J lost 1, with 16 bases in between. The germline V gene has CDR1 SGHVS and CDR2 FQNEAQ. Full variable domain (rest looked up from reference TRBV7-8 and TRBJ2-3): GAGVSQSPRYKVAKRGQDVALRCDPISGHVSLFWYQQALGQGPEFLTYFQNEAQLDKSGLPSDRFFAERPEGSVSTLKIQRTQQEDSAVYLCASSPGPGRGTDTQYFGPGTRLTVL.

This clonotype was observed at least ten times. This rearrangement joins TRBV7-2 to TRBJ2-3, with D maybe TRBD2 (6 bases). The CDR3 has 15 residues. Germline V gives CDR1 SGHTA, CDR2 FQGNSA. Trimming removed 0 bases from V and 4 bases from J, with 11 bases in between. As DNA, the CDR3 is TGTGCCAGCAGCTTAGCCGGGAGAGGGGCAGATACGCAGTATTTT. It codes for CASSLAGRGADTQYF.